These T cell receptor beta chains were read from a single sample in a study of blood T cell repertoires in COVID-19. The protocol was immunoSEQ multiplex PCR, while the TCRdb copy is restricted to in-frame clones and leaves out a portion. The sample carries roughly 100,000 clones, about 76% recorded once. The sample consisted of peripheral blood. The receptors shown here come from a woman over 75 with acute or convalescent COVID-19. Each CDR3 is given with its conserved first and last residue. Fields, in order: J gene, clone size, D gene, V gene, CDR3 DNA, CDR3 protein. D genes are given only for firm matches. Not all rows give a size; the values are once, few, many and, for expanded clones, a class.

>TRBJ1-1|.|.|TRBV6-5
TGTGCCAGCAGTTCTCCAGACCGCGGGAACACTGAAGCTTTCTTT
CASSSPDRGNTEAFF
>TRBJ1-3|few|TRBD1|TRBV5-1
TGCGCCAGCAGCTTTGGACAGGTGGGCGTGAGTGGAAACACCATATATTTT
CASSFGQVGVSGNTIYF
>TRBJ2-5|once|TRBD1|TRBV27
TGTGCCAGCAGGACAGGGGGGATTGAGACCCAGTACTTC
CASRTGGIETQYF
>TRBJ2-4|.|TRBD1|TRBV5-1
TGCGCCAGCAGCTTGGTGTCAGGGGGCTCGAACATTCAGTACTTC
CASSLVSGGSNIQYF
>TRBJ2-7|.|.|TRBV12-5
TGTGCTAGTGGTATGACCTTTCGGGGCGAGCAGTACTTC
CASGMTFRGEQYF
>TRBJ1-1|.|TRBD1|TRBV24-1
TGTGCCACCAGTGATCAAAGGACAGGCCGAACTGAAGCTTTCTTT
CATSDQRTGRTEAFF
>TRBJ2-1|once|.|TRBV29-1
TGCAGCGTTGAATTAGCGGCCCTGCCGTACAATGAGCAGTTCTTC
CSVELAALPYNEQFF
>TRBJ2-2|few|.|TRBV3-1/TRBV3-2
TGTGCCAGCAGCCAAGATCGGGGTGCAAGTCCCGGGGAGCTGTTTTTT
CASSQDRGASPGELFF
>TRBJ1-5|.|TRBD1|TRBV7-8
TGTGCCAGCAGCCCCGGACAGGGCGTCGGCCAGCCCCAGCATTTT
CASSPGQGVGQPQHF
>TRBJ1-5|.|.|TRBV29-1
TGCAGCGTTGAAGTGGACAGCGATCAGCCCCAGCATTTT
CSVEVDSDQPQHF
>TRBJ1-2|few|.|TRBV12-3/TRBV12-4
TGTGCCAGCAGTTTGCGCCGCTATGGCTACACCTTC
CASSLRRYGYTF
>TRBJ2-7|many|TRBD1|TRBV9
TGTGCCAGCAGCACCGGACAGGGTGGGCAGTACTTC
CASSTGQGGQYF
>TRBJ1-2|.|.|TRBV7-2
TGTGCCAGCACCCTAGGGGCGGCCTGGAAAGGCTACACCTTC
CASTLGAAWKGYTF
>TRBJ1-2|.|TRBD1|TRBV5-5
TGTGCCAGCAGCTACGCAGGGGGTTTGTTAGTCTATGGCTACACCTTC
CASSYAGGLLVYGYTF
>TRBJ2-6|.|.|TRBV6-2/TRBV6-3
TGTGCCAGCAGTTCCGGGGGTGCCGGGGCCAACGTCCTGACTTTC
CASSSGGAGANVLTF
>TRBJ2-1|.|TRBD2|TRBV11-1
TGTGCCAGCAGCCCCCGTAGCGGGGGTGCCTACAATGAGCAGTTCTTC
CASSPRSGGAYNEQFF
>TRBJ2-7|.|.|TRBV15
TGTGCCACCAGCAGAGATTATCAGGCATTGCAGTACTTC
CATSRDYQALQYF
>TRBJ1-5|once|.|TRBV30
TGTGCCTGGAGTCTGGGCCAGGGTACCAATCAGCCCCAGCATTTT
CAWSLGQGTNQPQHF
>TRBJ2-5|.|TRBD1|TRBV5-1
TGCGCCAGCAGCTTGGGACAGGGCGTCAGAGAGACCCAGTACTTC
CASSLGQGVRETQYF
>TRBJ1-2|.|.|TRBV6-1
TGTGCCAGCAGTGAAGCGTGGTCCCAGATAAACTATGGCTACACCTTC
CASSEAWSQINYGYTF
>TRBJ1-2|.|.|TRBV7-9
TGTGCCAGCAGCTTAAGGGGCACTTATGGCTACACCTTC
CASSLRGTYGYTF
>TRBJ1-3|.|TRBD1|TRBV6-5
TGTGCCAGCAGTTACCACGACAGGGGGGGAAACACCATATATTTT
CASSYHDRGGNTIYF
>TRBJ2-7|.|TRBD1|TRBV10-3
TGTGCCATCAGTGGAAGGGAACAGGGGGTCCACGAGCAGTACTTC
CAISGREQGVHEQYF
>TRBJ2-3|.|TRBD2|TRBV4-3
TGCGCCAGCAGCCAAGACCAAGGACTAGCGGGAGCAGATACGCAGTATTTT
CASSQDQGLAGADTQYF
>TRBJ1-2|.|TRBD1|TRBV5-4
TGTGCCAGCACCCCGGGACAGGGGTTGGATGGCTACACCTTC
CASTPGQGLDGYTF
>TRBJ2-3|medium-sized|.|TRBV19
TGTGCCAGTTCAGGGGGGCGCACAGATACGCAGTATTTT
CASSGGRTDTQYF
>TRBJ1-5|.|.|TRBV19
TGTGCCAGCGTGGGGCAGGGCAATCAGCCCCAGCATTTT
CASVGQGNQPQHF
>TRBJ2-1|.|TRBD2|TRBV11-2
TGTGCCAGCAGCCCCGCGGGAGTGTACAATGAGCAGTTCTTC
CASSPAGVYNEQFF
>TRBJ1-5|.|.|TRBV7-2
TGTGCCAGCAGCTTAAATTCAGCCGGGAGGGGCAATCAGCCCCAGCATTTT
CASSLNSAGRGNQPQHF
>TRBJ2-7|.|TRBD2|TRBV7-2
TGTGCCAGCAGCCTAGGACTAGCGGGAGGAGAGCAGTACTTC
CASSLGLAGGEQYF
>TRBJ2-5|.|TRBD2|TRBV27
TGTGCCAGCAGTAGTGGACTAGCGGGGGGTCGAGCCCAGTACTTC
CASSSGLAGGRAQYF
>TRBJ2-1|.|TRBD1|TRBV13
TGTGCCAGCAGCTTCAGGGACAGGGAGGTCAATGAGCAGTTCTTC
CASSFRDREVNEQFF
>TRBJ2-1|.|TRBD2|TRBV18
TGTGCCAGCTCACCTCTGTCTAGCGGGAGTGGCAATGAGCAGTTCTTC
CASSPLSSGSGNEQFF
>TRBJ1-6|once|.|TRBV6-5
TGTGCCAGCAGTTACTCGACGGGATCGCGTTCACCCCTCCACTTT
CASSYSTGSRSPLHF
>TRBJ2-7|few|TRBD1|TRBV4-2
TGTGCCAGCAGCCCAGGGGGCGCTGACTACGAGCAGTACTTC
CASSPGGADYEQYF
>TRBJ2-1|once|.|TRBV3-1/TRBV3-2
TGTGCCAGCAGCCAAGATCACGGCGGGCACCTCTCCTACAATGAGCAGTTCTTC
CASSQDHGGHLSYNEQFF
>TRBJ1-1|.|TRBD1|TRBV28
TGTGCCAGCAGTTTATTTGCGACAGGGAGGATACGGACTGAAGCTTTCTTT
CASSLFATGRIRTEAFF
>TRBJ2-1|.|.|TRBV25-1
TGTGCCAGCAGTGACAGGGTGTGGCAGTTCTTC
CASSDRVWQFF
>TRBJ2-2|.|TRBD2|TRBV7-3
TGTGCCAGCAGCTTAACGGCGGGGGACGGTAGGACCGGGGAGCTGTTTTTT
CASSLTAGDGRTGELFF
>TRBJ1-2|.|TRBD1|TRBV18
TGTGCCAGCTCCCAACCTTTTACCGGGACAGATTTCTATGGCTACACCTTC
CASSQPFTGTDFYGYTF
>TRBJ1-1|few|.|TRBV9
TGTGCCAGCAGCGTTGGGGGCGCGGGCACTGAAGCTTTCTTT
CASSVGGAGTEAFF
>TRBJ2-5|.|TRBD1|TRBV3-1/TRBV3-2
TGTGCCAGCAGGGTGACAGGGGGCGTAGAGACCCAGTACTTC
CASRVTGGVETQYF
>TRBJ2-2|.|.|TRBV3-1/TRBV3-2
TGTGCCAGCAGCCAAACAACCGGGGAGCTGTTTTTT
CASSQTTGELFF
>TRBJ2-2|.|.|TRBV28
TGTGCCAGCTGTCCGGGAGCGGTCACCGGGGAGCTGTTTTTT
CASCPGAVTGELFF
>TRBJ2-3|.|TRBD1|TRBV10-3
TGTGCCATCACCGATGGACAGGGCGGCACAGATACGCAGTATTTT
CAITDGQGGTDTQYF
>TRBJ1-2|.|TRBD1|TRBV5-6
TGTGCCACCATAGACAGGGCCCCCCAGGGCTACACCTTC
CATIDRAPQGYTF
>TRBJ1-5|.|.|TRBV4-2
TGTGCCAGCAGCCAAGATAGGATAGGGGTTGGTCAGCCCCAGCATTTT
CASSQDRIGVGQPQHF
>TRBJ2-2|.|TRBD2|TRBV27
TGTGCCAGCAGTTTGTCGGGAGGGTACACCGGGGAGCTGTTTTTT
CASSLSGGYTGELFF
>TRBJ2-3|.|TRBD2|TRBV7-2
TGTGCCAGCAGCCATAGGGGGTCTAGCGGGGGATCTAGCACAGATACGCAGTATTTT
CASSHRGSSGGSSTDTQYF